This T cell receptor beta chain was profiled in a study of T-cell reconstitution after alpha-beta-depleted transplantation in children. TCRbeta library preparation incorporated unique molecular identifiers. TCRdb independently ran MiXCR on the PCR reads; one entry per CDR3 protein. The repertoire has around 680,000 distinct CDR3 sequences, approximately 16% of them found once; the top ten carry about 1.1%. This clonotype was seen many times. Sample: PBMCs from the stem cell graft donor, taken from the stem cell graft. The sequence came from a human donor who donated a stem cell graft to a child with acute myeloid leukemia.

The CDR3 nucleotides are TGCAGTGCCCGTTGGGACAGGGTGATGGATGAGCAGTTCTTC. Translated: CSARWDRVMDEQFF. This rearrangement joins TRBV20-1 to TRBJ2-1; 9 bases line up with TRBD1. CDR3 size: 14 residues. Germline CDR1 and CDR2: DFQATT and SNEGSKA (reference sequence). The J segment lost 8 bases and the V segment lost 6 bases, leaving 11 bases of the junction unmatched.